Sequencing of this T cell receptor (beta chain) was carried out in a study of blood T cell repertoires in COVID-19. Germline-derived CDR1 and CDR2 are SGHTA and FQGTGA. V shed 4 bases and J 2 bases; nucleotides not matched to a gene: 4. This CDR3 contains 16 residues. Methods used by the authors: Estimation of nucleated cell counts was performed using reference gene primer amplification. The protocol was immunoSEQ multiplex PCR, while the TCRdb copy is restricted to in-frame clones and leaves out a portion. For V, J and clone size, that table is used; D and trimming come from the DNA. Here the sample spans about 20,000 clones, approximately 89% being singletons. Each participant's cohort was designated according to participant-reported clinical history.

This sequence originates from a woman aged 25 to 39 who had recovered from COVID-19. Sequenced sample: PBMCs or T cells enriched from blood (not recorded which). V usage is TRBV7-3 and J usage is TRBJ2-1; 11 bases agree with TRBD2. This CDR3 reads CASSSLAGGPYNEQFF. The CDR3, as DNA: TGTGCCAGCAGCTCGCTAGCGGGGGGCCCCTACAATGAGCAGTTCTTC.